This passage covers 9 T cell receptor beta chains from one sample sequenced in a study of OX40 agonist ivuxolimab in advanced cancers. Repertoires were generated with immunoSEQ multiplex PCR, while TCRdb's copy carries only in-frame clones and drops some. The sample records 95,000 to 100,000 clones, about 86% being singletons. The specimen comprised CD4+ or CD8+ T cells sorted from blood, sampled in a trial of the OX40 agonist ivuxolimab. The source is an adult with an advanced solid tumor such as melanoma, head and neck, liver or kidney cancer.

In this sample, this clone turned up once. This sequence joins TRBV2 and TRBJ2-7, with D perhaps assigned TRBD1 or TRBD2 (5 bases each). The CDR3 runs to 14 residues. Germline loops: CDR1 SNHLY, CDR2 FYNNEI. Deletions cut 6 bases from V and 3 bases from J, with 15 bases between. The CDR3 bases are TGTGCCAGCAGGCCCACCGGGACCTACTACGAGCAGTACTTC. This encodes CASRPTGTYYEQYF. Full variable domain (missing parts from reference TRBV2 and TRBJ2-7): EPEVTQTPSHQVTQMGQEVILRCVPISNHLYFYWYRQILGQKVEFLVSFYNNEISEKSEIFDDQFSVERPDGSNFTLKIRSTKLEDSAMYFCASRPTGTYYEQYFGPGTRLTVT.

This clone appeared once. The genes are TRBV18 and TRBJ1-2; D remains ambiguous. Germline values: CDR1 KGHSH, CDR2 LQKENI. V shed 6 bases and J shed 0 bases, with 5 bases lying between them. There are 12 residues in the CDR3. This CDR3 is CASSPTNYGYTF. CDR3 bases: TGTGCCAGCTCCCCTACTAACTATGGCTACACCTTC.

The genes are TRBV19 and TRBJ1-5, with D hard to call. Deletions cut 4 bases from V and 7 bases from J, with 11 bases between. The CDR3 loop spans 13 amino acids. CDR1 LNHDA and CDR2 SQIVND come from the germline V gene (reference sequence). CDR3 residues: CASSTRVRQPQHF. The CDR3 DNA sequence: TGTGCCAGTAGTACAAGGGTTCGGCAGCCCCAGCATTTT. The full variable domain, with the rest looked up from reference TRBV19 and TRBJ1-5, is DGGITQSPKYLFRKEGQNVTLSCEQNLNHDAMYWYRQDPGQGLRLIYYSQIVNDFQKGDIAEGYSVSREKKESFPLTVTSAQKNPTAFYLCASSTRVRQPQHFGDGTRLSIL.

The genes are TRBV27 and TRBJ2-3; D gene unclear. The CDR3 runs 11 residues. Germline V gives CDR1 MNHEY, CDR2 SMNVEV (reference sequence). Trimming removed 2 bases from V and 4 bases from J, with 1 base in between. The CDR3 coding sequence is TGTGCCAGCAGTTTAGCAGATACGCAGTATTTT. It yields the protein CASSLADTQYF.

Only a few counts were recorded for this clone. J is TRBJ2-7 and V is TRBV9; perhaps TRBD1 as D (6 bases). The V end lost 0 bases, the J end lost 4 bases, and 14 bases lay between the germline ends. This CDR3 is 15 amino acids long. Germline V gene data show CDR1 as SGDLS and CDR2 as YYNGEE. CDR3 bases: TGTGCCAGCAGCGTAGCTACAGGCAGGGGATACGAGCAGTACTTC. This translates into CASSVATGRGYEQYF.

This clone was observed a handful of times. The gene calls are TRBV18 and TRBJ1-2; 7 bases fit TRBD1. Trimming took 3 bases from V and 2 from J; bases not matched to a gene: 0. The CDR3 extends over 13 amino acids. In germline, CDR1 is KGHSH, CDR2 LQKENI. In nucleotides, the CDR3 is TGTGCCAGCTCACCCAGGGGGAACTATGGCTACACCTTC. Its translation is CASSPRGNYGYTF.

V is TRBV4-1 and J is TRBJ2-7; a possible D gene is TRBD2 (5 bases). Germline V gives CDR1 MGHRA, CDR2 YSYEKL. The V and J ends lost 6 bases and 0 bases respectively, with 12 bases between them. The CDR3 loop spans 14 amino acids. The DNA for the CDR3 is TGCGCCAGCAGACAGAGGGCCAACTCCTACGAGCAGTACTTC. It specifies CASRQRANSYEQYF.

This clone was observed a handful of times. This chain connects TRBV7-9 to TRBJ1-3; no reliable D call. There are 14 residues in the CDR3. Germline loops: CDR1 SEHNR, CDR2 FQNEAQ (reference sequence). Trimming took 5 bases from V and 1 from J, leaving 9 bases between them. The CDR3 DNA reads TGTGCCAGCAGCCCTGACGGGTCTGGAAACACCATATATTTT. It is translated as CASSPDGSGNTIYF. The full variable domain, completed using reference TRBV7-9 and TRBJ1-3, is DTGVSQNPRHKITKRGQNVTFRCDPISEHNRLYWYRQTLGQGPEFLTYFQNEAQLEKSRLLSDRFSAERPKGSFSTLEIQRTEQGDSAMYLCASSPDGSGNTIYFGEGSWLTVV.

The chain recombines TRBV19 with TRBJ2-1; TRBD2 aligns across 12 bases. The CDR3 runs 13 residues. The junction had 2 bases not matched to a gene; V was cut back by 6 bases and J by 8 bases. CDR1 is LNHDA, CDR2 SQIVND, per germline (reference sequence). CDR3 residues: CASRTSGSDEQFF. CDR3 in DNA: TGTGCCAGTAGGACTAGCGGGAGTGATGAGCAGTTCTTC.